This T cell receptor beta chain came from a study of vaccination and CD4 T cells after COVID-19. This clonotype was seen more than once but under ten times. Its antigen remains unidentified. The time point here: late sampling 161 to 241 days after vaccination in a few convalescent patients. The treatment: roughly 10-day PBMC culture with coronavirus spike peptide pools or control peptides (ViraFEST assay). The CDR3 consists of 17 residues. Germline V gives CDR1 DFQATT, CDR2 SNEGSKA (reference sequence). Unmatched junction bases numbered 12, after V lost 3 bases and J lost 1 base. Cultured CD4+ T cell DNA was sequenced using the Oncomine TCR Beta short-read assay. TCRdb itself ran the PCR reads through MiXCR, one entry per CDR3 protein. The data contain roughly 28,000 distinct CDR3 sequences, 40% to 45% of them singletons.

The chain joins TRBV20-1 to TRBJ2-7; 10 bases map to TRBD1. The origin of this receptor is a human donor who had recovered from COVID-19. Source: CD4+ T cells from blood, cultured in vitro, taken about 7 months after SARS-CoV-2 vaccination. CDR3 residues: CSARGQGPGQRSYEQYF. CDR3 nucleotides: TGCAGTGCTAGGGGACAGGGGCCCGGTCAAAGGTCCTACGAGCAGTACTTC.